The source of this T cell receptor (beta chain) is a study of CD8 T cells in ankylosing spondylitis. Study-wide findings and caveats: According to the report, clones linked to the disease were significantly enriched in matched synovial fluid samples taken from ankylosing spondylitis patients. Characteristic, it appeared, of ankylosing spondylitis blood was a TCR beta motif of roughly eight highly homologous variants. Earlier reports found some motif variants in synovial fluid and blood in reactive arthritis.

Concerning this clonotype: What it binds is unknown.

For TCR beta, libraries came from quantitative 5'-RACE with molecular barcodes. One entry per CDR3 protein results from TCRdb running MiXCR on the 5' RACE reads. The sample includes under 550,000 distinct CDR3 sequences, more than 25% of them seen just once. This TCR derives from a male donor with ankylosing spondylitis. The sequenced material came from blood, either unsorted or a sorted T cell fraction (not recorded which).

The CDR3 here is CASSPSGLAGPMIHNEQFF. The CDR3 DNA follows: TGTGCCAGCAGTCCTTCCGGACTAGCGGGCCCAATGATCCACAATGAGCAGTTCTTC. V and J are TRBV11-1 and TRBJ2-1, with 11 bases matching TRBD2. The ends lost 6 bases at V and 5 bases at J; junction bases unmatched: 18. The CDR3 is 19 amino acids. Per germline, CDR1 SGHAT and CDR2 FQDESV (reference sequence).